This T cell receptor (beta chain) appears in the sequencing data of a study of T cell changes during pregnancy in multiple sclerosis. V shed 2 bases and J shed 4 bases, with 12 bases lying between them. Per the germline V gene, CDR1 is SGHRS and CDR2 is YFSETQ. This CDR3 comprises 14 residues. Clones were read by immunoSEQ multiplex PCR, and TCRdb kept only the in-frame ones, dropping some. Found here are around 69,000 clones, roughly 93% of them singletons; the top ten hold 1.4%. The specimen comprised peripheral blood, sampled in the third trimester of pregnancy. This chain uses TRBV5-1 with TRBJ1-1; D may be TRBD1 (6 bases). The TCR was taken from a female donor with multiple sclerosis, enrolled in a pregnancy study. The CDR3 nucleotides read TGCGCCAGCAGCTTCACTACAGGGAGCACTGAAGCTTTCTTT. Its translation is CASSFTTGSTEAFF.